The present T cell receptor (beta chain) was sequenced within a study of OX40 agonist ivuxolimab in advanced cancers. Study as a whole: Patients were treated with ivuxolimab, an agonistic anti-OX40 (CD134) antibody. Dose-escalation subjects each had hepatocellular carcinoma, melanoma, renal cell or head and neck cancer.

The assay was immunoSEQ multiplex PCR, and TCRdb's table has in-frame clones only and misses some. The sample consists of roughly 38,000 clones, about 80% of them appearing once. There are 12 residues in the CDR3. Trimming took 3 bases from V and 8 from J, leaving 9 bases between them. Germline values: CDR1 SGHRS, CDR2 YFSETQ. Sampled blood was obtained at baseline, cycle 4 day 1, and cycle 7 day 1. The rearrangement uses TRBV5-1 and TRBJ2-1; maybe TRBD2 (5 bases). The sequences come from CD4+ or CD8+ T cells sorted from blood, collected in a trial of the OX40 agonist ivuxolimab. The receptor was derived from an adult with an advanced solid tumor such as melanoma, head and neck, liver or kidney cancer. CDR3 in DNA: TGCGCCAGCAGCTGGACTTGGGATGAGCAGTTCTTC. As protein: CASSWTWDEQFF.